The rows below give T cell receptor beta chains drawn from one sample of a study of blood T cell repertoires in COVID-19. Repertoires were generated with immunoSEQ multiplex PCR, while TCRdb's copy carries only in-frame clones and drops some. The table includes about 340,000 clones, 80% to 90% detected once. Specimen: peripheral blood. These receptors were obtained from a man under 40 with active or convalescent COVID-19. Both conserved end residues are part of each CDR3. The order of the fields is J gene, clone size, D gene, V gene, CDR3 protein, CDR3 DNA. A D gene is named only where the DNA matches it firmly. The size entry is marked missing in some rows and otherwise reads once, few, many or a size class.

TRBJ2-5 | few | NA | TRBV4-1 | CASSPVGLETQYF | TGCGCCAGCAGCCCTGTGGGCCTAGAGACCCAGTACTTC
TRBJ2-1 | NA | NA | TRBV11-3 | CASSLDRGYNEQFF | TGTGCCAGCAGCTTAGATAGGGGGTACAATGAGCAGTTCTTC
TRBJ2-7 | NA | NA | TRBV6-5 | CASTGTRAGPEQYF | TGTGCCAGCACCGGAACCCGAGCAGGGCCCGAGCAGTACTTC
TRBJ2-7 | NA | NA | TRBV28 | CASSTSGQGYEQYF | TGTGCCAGCAGTACCTCCGGCCAGGGGTACGAGCAGTACTTC
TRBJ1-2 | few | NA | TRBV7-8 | CASSLSNNYGYTF | TGTGCCAGCAGCTTGAGCAATAACTATGGCTACACCTTC
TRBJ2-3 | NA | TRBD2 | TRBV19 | CASTSGRAEDTQYF | TGTGCCAGCACTAGCGGGAGGGCCGAAGATACGCAGTATTTT
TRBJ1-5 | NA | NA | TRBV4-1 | CASSGTPHQPQHF | TGCGCCAGCAGCGGGACACCTCATCAGCCCCAGCATTTT
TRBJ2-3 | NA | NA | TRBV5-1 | CASSLVMEGGGDTQYF | TGCGCCAGCAGCTTGGTGATGGAAGGGGGAGGGGATACGCAGTATTTT
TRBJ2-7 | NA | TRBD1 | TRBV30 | CAWGARQGSYEQYF | TGTGCCTGGGGAGCCCGACAGGGCTCCTACGAGCAGTACTTC
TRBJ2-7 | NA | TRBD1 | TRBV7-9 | CASSPGQGLYF | TGTGCCAGCAGTCCCGGACAGGGCTTGTACTTC
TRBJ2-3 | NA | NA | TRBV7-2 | CASSLAARPLSTDTQYF | TGTGCCAGCAGCTTAGCGGCGAGGCCACTTAGCACAGATACGCAGTATTTT
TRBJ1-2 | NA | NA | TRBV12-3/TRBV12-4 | CASSFQGHYGYTF | TGTGCCAGCAGTTTTCAGGGGCACTATGGCTACACCTTC
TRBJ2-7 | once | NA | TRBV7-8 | CASSLFGGPVEQYF | TGTGCCAGCAGCTTATTTGGGGGCCCCGTGGAGCAGTACTTC
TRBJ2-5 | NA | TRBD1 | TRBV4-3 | CASSQGIGTEETQYF | TGCGCCAGCAGCCAAGGAATTGGGACAGAAGAGACCCAGTACTTC
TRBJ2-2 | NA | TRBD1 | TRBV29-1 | CSVSSGTGVTRTGELFF | TGCAGCGTCAGCTCAGGGACAGGGGTGACGCGGACCGGGGAGCTGTTTTTT
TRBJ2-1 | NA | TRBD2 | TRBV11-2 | CASSLRGGSRNEQFF | TGTGCCAGCAGCTTAAGGGGCGGGAGTAGGAATGAGCAGTTCTTC
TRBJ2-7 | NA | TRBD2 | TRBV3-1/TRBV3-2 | CASSQNPPLAGDEQYF | TGTGCCAGCAGCCAAAACCCACCTCTAGCGGGAGACGAGCAGTACTTC
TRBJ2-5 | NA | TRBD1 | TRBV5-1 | CASRMPGGMETQYF | TGCGCCAGCAGGATGCCAGGGGGAATGGAGACCCAGTACTTC
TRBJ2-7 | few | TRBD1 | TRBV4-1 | CASSQVPGQNYEQYF | TGCGCCAGCAGCCAAGTACCGGGACAGAACTACGAGCAGTACTTC
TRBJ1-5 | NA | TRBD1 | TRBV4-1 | CASSQGQGGNQPQHF | TGCGCCAGCAGCCAAGGGCAGGGGGGCAATCAGCCCCAGCATTTT
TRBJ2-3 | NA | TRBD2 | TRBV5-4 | CASSPLLAGVPPDTQYF | TGTGCCAGCAGCCCCTTACTAGCGGGGGTGCCCCCAGATACGCAGTATTTT
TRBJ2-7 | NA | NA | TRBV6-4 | CASSESVSSYEQYF | TGTGCCAGCAGTGAATCCGTTTCTTCCTACGAGCAGTACTTC
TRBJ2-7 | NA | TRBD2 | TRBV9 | CASSEGGSFAYEQYF | TGTGCCAGCAGCGAAGGCGGGAGTTTTGCCTACGAGCAGTACTTC
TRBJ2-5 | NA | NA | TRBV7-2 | CASSLGLQERLETQYF | TGTGCCAGCAGCTTAGGTTTACAGGAAAGGCTCGAGACCCAGTACTTC
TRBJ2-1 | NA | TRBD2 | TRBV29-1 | CSVEGGTSGSGEQFF | TGCAGCGTTGAAGGAGGGACTAGCGGGAGTGGGGAGCAGTTCTTC
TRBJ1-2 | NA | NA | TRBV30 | CASPGGLNYGYTF | TGTGCCTCCCCGGGAGGGCTGAACTATGGCTACACCTTC
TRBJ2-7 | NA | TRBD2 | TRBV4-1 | CASSQLAGWSYEQYF | TGCGCCAGCAGCCAATTAGCGGGATGGTCCTACGAGCAGTACTTC
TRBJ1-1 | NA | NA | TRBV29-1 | CSVSTGVNTEAFF | TGCAGCGTTTCGACAGGAGTGAACACTGAAGCTTTCTTT
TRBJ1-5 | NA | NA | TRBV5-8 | CASSLRSAQPQHF | TGTGCCAGCAGCTTGAGGAGTGCCCAGCCCCAGCATTTT
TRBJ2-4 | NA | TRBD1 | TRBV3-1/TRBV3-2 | CASSQIPGTDKNIQYF | TGTGCCAGCAGCCAAATACCCGGGACAGATAAAAACATTCAGTACTTC
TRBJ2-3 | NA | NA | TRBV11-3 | CASSPGRGTDTQYF | TGTGCCAGCAGCCCAGGGCGCGGCACAGATACGCAGTATTTT
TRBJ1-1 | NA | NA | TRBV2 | CASSERAGNTEAFF | TGTGCCAGCAGTGAAAGGGCGGGGAACACTGAAGCTTTCTTT
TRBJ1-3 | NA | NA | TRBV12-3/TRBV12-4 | CASRELNTIYF | TGTGCCAGCAGAGAGTTAAACACCATATATTTT
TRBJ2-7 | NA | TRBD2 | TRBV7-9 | CASSLMAGGLLTYEQYF | TGTGCCAGCAGCTTAATGGCGGGAGGGCTCCTAACCTACGAGCAGTACTTC
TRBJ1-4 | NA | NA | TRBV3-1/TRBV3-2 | CASSRVGEKLFF | TGTGCCAGCAGCCGGGTGGGCGAAAAACTGTTTTTT
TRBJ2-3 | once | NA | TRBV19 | CASTPRGSADTQYF | TGTGCCAGTACCCCCCGGGGTAGCGCAGATACGCAGTATTTT
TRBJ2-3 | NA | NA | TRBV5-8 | CASSPETDTQYF | TGTGCCAGCAGCCCGGAGACAGATACGCAGTATTTT
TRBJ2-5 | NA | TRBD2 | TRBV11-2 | CASRRGGGETQYF | TGTGCCAGCAGGCGGGGGGGAGGAGAGACCCAGTACTTC
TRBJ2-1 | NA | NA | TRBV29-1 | CSVEDASSGYNEQFF | TGCAGCGTTGAAGATGCATCATCGGGGTACAATGAGCAGTTCTTC
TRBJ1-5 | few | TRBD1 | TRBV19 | CASSIGTGRGQPQHF | TGTGCCAGTAGTATTGGGACAGGGCGAGGTCAGCCCCAGCATTTT
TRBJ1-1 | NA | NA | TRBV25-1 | CASSEGRGAFF | TGTGCCAGCAGTGAAGGTAGGGGAGCTTTCTTT
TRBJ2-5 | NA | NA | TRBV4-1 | CASSQVFSAGGETQYF | TGCGCCAGCAGCCAAGTATTTAGCGCCGGGGGAGAGACCCAGTACTTC
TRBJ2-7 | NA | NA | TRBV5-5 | CASSLEVGPPYEQYF | TGTGCCAGCAGCTTGGAGGTGGGGCCACCCTACGAGCAGTACTTC